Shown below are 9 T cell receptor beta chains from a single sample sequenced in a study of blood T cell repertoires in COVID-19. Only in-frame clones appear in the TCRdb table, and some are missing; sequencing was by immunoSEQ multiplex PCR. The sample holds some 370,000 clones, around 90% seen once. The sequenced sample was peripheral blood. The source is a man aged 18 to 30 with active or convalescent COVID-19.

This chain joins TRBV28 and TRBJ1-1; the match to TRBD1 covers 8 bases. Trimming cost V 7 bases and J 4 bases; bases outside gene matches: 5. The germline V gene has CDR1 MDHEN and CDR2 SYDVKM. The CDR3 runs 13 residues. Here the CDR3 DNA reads TGTGCCAGCAAGGACAGGGCTCCCACTGAAGCTTTCTTT. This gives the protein CASKDRAPTEAFF.

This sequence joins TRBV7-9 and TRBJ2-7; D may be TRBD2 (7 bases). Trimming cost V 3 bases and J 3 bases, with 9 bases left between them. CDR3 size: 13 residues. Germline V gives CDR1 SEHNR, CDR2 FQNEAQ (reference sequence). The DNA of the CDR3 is TGTGCCAGCAGCTTCGGGGGGCTCTACGAGCAGTACTTC. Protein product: CASSFGGLYEQYF.

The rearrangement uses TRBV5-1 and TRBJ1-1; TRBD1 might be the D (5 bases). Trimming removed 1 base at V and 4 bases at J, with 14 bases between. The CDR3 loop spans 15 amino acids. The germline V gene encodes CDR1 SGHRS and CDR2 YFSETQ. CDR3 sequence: CASSLIGAFGTEAFF. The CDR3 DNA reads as TGCGCCAGCAGCTTGATTGGGGCTTTTGGCACTGAAGCTTTCTTT.

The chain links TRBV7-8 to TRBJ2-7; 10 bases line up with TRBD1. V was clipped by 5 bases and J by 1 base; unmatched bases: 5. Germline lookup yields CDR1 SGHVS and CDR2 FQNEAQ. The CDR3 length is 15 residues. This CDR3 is CASSVAGQGSYEQYF. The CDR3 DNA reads TGTGCCAGCAGCGTGGCGGGACAGGGGTCCTACGAGCAGTACTTC.

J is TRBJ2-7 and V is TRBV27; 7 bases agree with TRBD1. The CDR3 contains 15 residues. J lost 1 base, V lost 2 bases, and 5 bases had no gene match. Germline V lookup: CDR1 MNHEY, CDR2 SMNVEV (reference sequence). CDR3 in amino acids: CASSLKGGTSYEQYF. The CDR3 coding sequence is TGTGCCAGCAGTTTAAAAGGGGGCACGTCCTACGAGCAGTACTTC.

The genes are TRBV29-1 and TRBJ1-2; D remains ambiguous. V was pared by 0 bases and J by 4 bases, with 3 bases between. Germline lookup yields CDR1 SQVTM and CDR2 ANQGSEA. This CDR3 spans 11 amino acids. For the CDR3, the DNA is TGCAGCGTTGAAGATCTCTATGGCTACACCTTC. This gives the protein CSVEDLYGYTF.

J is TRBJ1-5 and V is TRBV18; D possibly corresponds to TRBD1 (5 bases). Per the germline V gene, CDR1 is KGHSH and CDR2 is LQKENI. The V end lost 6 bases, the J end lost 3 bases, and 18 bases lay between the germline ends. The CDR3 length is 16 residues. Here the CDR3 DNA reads TGTGCCAGCTCCCGGGGGGTCGTCTCGTACAATCAGCCCCAGCATTTT. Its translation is CASSRGVVSYNQPQHF.

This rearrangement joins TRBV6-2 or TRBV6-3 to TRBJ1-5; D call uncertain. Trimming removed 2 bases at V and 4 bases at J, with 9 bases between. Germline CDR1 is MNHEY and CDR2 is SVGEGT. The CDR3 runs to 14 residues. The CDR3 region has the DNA TGTGCCAGCAGTTACGGTGAGGAGAATCAGCCCCAGCATTTT. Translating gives CASSYGEENQPQHF.

The DNA of the CDR3 is TGCGCCAGCCTATTCCCCGGGGGCACCGGGGAGCTGTTTTTT. As protein: CASLFPGGTGELFF. The chain links TRBV5-1 to TRBJ2-2, with D possibly being TRBD2 (6 bases). Per germline, CDR1 SGHRS and CDR2 YFSETQ. V was trimmed by 7 bases and J by 4 bases, leaving 14 bases between them. This CDR3 spans 14 amino acids. Full variable domain (missing parts from reference TRBV5-1 and TRBJ2-2): KAGVTQTPRYLIKTRGQQVTLSCSPISGHRSVSWYQQTPGQGLQFLFEYFSETQRNKGNFPGRFSGRQFSNSRSEMNVSTLELGDSALYLCASLFPGGTGELFFGEGSRLTVL.